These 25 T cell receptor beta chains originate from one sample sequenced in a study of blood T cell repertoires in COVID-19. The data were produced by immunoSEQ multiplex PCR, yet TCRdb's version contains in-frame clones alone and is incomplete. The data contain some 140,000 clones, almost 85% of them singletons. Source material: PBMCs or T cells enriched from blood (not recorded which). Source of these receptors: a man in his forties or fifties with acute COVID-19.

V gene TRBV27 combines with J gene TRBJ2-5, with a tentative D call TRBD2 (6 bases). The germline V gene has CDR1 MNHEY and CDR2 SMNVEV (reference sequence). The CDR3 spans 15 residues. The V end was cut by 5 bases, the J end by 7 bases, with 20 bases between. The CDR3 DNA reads TGTGCCAGCAGTCCTCGCGGGACCGCTGGGGGGACCCAGTACTTC. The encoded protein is CASSPRGTAGGTQYF.

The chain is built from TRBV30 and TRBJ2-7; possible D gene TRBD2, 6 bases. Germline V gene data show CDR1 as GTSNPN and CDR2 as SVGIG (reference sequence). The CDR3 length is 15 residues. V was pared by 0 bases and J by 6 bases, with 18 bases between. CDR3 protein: CAWSVMADGGSEQYF. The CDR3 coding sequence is TGTGCCTGGAGTGTAATGGCCGATGGAGGGTCCGAGCAGTACTTC.

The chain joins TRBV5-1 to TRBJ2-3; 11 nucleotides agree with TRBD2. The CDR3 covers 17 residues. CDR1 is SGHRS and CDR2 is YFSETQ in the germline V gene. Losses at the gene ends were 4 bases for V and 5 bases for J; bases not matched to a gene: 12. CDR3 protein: CASSADSGGASEDTQYF. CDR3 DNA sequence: TGCGCCAGCAGCGCCGATAGCGGGGGGGCCTCGGAAGATACGCAGTATTTT. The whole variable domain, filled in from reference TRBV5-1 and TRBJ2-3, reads KAGVTQTPRYLIKTRGQQVTLSCSPISGHRSVSWYQQTPGQGLQFLFEYFSETQRNKGNFPGRFSGRQFSNSRSEMNVSTLELGDSALYLCASSADSGGASEDTQYFGPGTRLTVL.

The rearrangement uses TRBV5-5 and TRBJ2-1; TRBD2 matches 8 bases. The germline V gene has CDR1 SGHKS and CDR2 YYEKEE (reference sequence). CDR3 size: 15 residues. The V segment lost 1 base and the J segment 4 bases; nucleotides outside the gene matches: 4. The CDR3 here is CASSLRGGGYNEQFF. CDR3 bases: TGTGCCAGCAGCTTGCGGGGGGGCGGATACAATGAGCAGTTCTTC.

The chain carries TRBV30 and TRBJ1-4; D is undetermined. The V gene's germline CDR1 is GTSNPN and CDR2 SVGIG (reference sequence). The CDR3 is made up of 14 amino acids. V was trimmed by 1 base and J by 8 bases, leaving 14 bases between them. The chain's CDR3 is CAWSDGGLSEKLFF. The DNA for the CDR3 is TGTGCCTGGAGTGATGGTGGCTTATCGGAAAAACTGTTTTTT.

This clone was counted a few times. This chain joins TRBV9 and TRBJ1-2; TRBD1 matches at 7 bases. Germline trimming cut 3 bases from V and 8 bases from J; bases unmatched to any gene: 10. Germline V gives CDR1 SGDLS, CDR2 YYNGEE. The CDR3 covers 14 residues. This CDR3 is CASSDPDRAKGYTF. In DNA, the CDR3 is TGTGCCAGCAGCGACCCTGACAGGGCCAAGGGCTACACCTTC.

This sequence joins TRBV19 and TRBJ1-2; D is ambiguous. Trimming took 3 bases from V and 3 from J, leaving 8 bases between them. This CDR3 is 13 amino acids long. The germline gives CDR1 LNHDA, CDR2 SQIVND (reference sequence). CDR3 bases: TGTGCCAGTAGTATGGTGAGGGACTATGGCTACACCTTC. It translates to CASSMVRDYGYTF.

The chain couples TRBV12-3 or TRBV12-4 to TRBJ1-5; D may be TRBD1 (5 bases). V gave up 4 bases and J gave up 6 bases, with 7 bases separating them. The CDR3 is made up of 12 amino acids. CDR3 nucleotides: TGTGCCAGCAGTTACAGGTTTCAGCCCCAGCATTTT. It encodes CASSYRFQPQHF.

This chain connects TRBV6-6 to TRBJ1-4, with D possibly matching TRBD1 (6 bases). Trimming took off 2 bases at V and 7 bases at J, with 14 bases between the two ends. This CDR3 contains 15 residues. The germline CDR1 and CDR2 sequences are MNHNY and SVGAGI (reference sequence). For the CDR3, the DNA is TGTGCCAGCAGTTACCGGGCTGGGGGCGGTGAAAAACTGTTTTTT. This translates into CASSYRAGGGEKLFF.

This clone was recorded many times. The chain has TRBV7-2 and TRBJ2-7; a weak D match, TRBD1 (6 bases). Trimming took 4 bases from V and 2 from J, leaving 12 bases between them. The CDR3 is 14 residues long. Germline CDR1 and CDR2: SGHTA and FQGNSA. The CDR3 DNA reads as TGTGCCAGCAGCTCCAGGGGCTTAACCTACGAGCAGTACTTC. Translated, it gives CASSSRGLTYEQYF.

In nucleotides, the CDR3 is TGTGCCAGCAGTTTAAGGGGTCTGGGAGAGACCCAGTACTTC. Amino acids: CASSLRGLGETQYF. This sequence joins TRBV28 and TRBJ2-5; tentatively, D is TRBD1 (5 bases). The CDR3 extends over 14 amino acids. V shed 2 bases and J shed 4 bases, with 11 bases lying between them. CDR1 is MDHEN and CDR2 is SYDVKM in the germline V gene.

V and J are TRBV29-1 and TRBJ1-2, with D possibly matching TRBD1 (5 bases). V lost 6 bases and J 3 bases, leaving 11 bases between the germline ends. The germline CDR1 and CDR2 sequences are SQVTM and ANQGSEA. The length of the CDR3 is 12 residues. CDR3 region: CSVGTGDYGYTF. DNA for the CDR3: TGCAGCGTGGGAACAGGAGACTATGGCTACACCTTC. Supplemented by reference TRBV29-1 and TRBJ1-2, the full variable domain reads SAVISQKPSRDICQRGTSLTIQCQVDSQVTMMFWYRQQPGQSLTLIATANQGSEATYESGFVIDKFPISRPNLTFSTLTVSNMSPEDSSIYLCSVGTGDYGYTFGSGTRLTVV.

CDR3 DNA sequence: TGTGCCTGGAGTCCCAGGAACGATCAAGAGACCCAGTACTTC. This sequence encodes CAWSPRNDQETQYF. This sequence joins TRBV30 and TRBJ2-5; the D is unclear. The germline gives CDR1 GTSNPN, CDR2 SVGIG (reference sequence). CDR3 length: 14 residues. V lost 2 bases, J lost 2 bases, and 12 bases lay in between.

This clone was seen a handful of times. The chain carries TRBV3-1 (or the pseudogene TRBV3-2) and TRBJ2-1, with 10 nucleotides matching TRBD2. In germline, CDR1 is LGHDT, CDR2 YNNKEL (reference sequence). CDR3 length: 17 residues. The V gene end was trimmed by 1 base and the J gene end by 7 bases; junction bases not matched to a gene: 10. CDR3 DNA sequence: TGTGCCAGCAGCCAAGTAACCGGGACTAGCGTTAGAAATGAGCAGTTCTTC. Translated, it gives CASSQVTGTSVRNEQFF.

CDR3 in amino acids: CASSARTGNYGYTF. In nucleotides, the CDR3 is TGTGCCAGCAGTGCCCGGACAGGCAACTATGGCTACACCTTC. The chain has TRBV2 and TRBJ1-2, with TRBD1 matching over 7 bases. With 4 bases clipped from V and 2 bases from J, the junction kept 4 bases outside the gene matches. The CDR3 sequence is 14 residues long. The V gene's germline CDR1 is SNHLY and CDR2 FYNNEI.

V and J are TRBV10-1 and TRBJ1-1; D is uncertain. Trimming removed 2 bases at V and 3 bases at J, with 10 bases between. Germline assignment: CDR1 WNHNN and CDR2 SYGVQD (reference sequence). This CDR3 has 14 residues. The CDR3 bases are TGCGCCAGCAGTGAGGCCCAACGGGACACTGAAGCTTTCTTT. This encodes CASSEAQRDTEAFF.

The DNA for the CDR3 is TGTGCCAGCAGCCAGACTCAAAGAAAGGTTCCCCAGCATTTT. Its translation is CASSQTQRKVPQHF. The chain uses TRBV27 and TRBJ1-5; D not certain. The CDR3 sequence is 14 residues long. Germline CDR1 MNHEY, CDR2 SMNVEV (reference sequence). The V gene lost 6 bases and the J gene lost 10 bases, with 19 bases spanning the gap.

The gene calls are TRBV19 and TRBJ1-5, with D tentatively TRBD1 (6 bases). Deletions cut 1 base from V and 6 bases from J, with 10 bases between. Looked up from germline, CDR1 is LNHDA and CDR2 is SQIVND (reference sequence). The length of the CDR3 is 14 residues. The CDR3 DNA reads TGTGCCAGTAGTATAGGCGGGGGCGGTCAGCCCCAGCATTTT. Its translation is CASSIGGGGQPQHF.

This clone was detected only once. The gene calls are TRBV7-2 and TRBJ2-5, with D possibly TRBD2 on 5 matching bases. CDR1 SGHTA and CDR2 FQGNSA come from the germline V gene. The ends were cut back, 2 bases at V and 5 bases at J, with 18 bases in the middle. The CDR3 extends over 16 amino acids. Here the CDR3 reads CASSLYPPGYGETQYF. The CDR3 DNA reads TGTGCCAGCAGCTTATATCCACCGGGATATGGGGAGACCCAGTACTTC.

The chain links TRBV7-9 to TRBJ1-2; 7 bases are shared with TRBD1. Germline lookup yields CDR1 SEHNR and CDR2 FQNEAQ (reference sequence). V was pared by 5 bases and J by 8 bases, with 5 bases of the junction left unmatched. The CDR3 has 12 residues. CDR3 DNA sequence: TGTGCCAGCAGCCAGCAGGGGGAGGGCTACACCTTC. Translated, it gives CASSQQGEGYTF.

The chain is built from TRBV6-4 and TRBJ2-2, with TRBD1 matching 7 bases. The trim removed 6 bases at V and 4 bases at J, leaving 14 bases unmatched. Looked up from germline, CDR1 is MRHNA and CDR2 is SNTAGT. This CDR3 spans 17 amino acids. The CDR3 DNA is TGTGCCAGCAGACTACCCGGGACAGAATTTCGCACCGGGGAGCTGTTTTTT. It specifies CASRLPGTEFRTGELFF.

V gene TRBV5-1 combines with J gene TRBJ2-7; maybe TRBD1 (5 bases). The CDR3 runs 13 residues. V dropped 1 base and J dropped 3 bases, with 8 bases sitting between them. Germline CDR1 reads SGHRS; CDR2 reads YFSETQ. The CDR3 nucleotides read TGCGCCAGCAGCTTGTCAGGGAACTACGAGCAGTACTTC. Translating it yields CASSLSGNYEQYF. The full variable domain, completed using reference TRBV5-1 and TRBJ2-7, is KAGVTQTPRYLIKTRGQQVTLSCSPISGHRSVSWYQQTPGQGLQFLFEYFSETQRNKGNFPGRFSGRQFSNSRSEMNVSTLELGDSALYLCASSLSGNYEQYFGPGTRLTVT.

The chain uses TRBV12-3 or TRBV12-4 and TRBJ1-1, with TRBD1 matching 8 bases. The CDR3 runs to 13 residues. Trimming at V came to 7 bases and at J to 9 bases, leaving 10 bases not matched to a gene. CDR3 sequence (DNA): TGTGCCAGCAACACCAACAGGGGGTCGCAAGCTTTCTTT. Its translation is CASNTNRGSQAFF.

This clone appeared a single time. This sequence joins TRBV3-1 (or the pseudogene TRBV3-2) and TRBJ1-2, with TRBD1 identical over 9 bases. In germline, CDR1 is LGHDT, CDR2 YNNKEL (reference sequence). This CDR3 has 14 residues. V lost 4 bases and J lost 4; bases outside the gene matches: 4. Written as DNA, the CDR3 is TGTGCCAGCAGCCTTACAGGGGGCTTCTATGGCTACACCTTC. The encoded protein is CASSLTGGFYGYTF.

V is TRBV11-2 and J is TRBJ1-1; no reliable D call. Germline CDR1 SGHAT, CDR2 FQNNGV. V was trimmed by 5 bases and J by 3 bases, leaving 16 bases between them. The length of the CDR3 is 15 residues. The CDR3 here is CASSPPPGWDTEAFF. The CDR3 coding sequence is TGTGCCAGCAGCCCCCCCCCGGGGTGGGACACTGAAGCTTTCTTT.